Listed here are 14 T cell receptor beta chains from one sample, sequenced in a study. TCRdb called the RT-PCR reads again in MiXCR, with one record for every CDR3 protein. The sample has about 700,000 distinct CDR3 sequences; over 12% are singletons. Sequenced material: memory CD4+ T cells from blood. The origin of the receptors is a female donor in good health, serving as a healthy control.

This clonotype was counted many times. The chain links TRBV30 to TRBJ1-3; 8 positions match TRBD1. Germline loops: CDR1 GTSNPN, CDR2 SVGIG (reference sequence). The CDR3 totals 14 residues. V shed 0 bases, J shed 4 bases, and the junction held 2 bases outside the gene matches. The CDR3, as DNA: TGTGCCTGGAGTGTAGGGACAGGAGGAAACACCATATATTTT. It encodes CAWSVGTGGNTIYF.

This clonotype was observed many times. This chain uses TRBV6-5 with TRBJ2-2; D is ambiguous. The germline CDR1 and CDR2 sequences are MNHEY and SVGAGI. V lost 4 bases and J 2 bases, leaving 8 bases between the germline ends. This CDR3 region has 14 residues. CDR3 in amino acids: CASSSGINTGELFF. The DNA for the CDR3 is TGTGCCAGCAGTTCCGGAATCAACACCGGGGAGCTGTTTTTT.

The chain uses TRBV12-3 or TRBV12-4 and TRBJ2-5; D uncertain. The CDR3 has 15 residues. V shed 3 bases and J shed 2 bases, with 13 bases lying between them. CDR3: CASSFAAEKQETQYF. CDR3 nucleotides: TGTGCCAGCAGTTTTGCTGCTGAAAAACAAGAGACCCAGTACTTC.

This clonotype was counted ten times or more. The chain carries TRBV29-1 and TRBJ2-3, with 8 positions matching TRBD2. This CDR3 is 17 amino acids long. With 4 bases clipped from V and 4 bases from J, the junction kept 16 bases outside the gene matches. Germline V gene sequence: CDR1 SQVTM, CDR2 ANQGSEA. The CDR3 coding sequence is TGCAGCGTTGTTTCACCCTGGAGCGGGAGCGGCGCAGATACGCAGTATTTT. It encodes CSVVSPWSGSGADTQYF.

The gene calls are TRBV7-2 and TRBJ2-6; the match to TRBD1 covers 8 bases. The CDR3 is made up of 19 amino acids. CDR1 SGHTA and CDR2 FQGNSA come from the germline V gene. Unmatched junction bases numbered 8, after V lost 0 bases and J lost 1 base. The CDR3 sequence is CASSLAGDRIYSGANVLTF. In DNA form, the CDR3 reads TGTGCCAGCAGCTTAGCCGGGGACAGGATTTATTCTGGGGCCAACGTCCTGACTTTC.

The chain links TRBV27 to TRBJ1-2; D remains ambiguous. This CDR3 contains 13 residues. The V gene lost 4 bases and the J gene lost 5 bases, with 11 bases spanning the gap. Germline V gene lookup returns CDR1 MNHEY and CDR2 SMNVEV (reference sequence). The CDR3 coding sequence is TGTGCCAGCAGTTCCACCTCGTCTTATGGCTACACCTTC. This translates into CASSSTSSYGYTF.

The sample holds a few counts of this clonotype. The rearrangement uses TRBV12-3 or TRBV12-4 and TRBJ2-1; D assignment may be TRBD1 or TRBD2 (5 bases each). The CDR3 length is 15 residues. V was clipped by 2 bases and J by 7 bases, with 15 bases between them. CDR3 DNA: TGTGCCAGCAGTTTACAGTCTGGGACCAGGAATGAGCAGTTCTTC. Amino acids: CASSLQSGTRNEQFF.

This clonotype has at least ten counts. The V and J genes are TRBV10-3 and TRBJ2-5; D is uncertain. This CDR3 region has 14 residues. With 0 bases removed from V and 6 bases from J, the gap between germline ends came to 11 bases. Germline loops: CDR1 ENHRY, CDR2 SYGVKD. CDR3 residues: CAISESSSGQTQYF. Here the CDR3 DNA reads TGTGCCATCAGTGAGTCGTCGAGTGGCCAGACCCAGTACTTC.

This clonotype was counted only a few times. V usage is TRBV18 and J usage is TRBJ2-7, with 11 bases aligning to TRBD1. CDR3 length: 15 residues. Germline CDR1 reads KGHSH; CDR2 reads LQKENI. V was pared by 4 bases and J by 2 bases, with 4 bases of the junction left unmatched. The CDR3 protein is CASSQDRGLPYEQYF. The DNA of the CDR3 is TGTGCCAGCTCACAGGACAGGGGGCTTCCCTACGAGCAGTACTTC.

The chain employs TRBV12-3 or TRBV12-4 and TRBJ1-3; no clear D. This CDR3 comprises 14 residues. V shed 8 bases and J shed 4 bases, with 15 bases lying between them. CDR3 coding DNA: TGTGCCAGCGCAACGGGTTCGCGGGGAAACACCATATATTTT. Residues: CASATGSRGNTIYF.

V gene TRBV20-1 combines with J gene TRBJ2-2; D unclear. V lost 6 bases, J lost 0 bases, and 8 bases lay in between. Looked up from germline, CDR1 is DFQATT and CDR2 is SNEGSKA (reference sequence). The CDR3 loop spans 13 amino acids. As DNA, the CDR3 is TGCAGTGCCCCCAGGTCGAACACCGGGGAGCTGTTTTTT. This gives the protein CSAPRSNTGELFF.

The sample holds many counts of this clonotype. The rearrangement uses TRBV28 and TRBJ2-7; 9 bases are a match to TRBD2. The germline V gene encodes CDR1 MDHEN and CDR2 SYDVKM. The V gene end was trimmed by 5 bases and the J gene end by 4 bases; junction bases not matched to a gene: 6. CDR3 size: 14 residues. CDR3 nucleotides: TGTGCCAGCAGTCCCTGGCGGGAGGGTTACGAGCAGTACTTC. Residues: CASSPWREGYEQYF.

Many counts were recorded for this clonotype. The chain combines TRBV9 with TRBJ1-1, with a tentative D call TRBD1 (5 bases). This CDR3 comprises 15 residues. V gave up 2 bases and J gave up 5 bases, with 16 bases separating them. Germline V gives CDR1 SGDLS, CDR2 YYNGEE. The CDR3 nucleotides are TGTGCCAGCAGCGTCGATTGGGGGGTAGGTACTGAAGCTTTCTTT. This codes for CASSVDWGVGTEAFF.

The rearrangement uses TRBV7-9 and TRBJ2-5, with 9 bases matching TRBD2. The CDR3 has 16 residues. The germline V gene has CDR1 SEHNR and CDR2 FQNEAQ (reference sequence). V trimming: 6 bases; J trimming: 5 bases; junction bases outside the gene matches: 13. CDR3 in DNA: TGTGCCAGCAGAAGCGTAAGCGGGGGGTTGAGCGAGACCCAGTACTTC. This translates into CASRSVSGGLSETQYF.